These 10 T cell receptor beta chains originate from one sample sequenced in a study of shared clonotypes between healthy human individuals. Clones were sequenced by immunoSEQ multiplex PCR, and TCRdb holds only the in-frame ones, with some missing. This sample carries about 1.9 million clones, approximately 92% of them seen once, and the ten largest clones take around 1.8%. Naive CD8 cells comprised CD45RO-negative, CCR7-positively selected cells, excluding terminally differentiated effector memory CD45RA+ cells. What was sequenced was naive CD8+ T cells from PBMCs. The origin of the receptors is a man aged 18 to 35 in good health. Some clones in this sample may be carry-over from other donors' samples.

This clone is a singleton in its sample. The CDR3 loop reads CASRGASAYNEQFF. DNA for the CDR3: TGTGCCAGCAGGGGGGCTAGCGCCTACAATGAGCAGTTCTTC. This rearrangement joins TRBV5-6 to TRBJ2-1; either TRBD1 or TRBD2 may supply D (6 bases each). V lost 5 bases and J lost 2, with 11 bases in between. In germline, CDR1 is SGHDT, CDR2 YYEEEE. The CDR3 consists of 14 residues.

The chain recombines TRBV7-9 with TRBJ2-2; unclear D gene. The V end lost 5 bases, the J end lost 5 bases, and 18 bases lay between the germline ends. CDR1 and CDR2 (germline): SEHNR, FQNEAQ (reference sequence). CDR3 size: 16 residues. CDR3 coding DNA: TGTGCCAGCAGCCCGCGTTCCTCATCGACGACCGGGGAGCTGTTTTTT. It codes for CASSPRSSSTTGELFF.

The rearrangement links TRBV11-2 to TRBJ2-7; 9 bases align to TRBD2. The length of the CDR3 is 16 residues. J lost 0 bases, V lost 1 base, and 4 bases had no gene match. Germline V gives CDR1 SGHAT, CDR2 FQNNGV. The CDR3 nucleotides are TGTGCCAGCAGCTTAGCTTATAGCGGGAGCTCCTACGAGCAGTACTTC. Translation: CASSLAYSGSSYEQYF.

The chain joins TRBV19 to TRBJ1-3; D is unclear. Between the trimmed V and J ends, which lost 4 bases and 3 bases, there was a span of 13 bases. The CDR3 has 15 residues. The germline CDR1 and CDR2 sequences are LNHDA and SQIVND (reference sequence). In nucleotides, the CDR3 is TGTGCCAGTAGTAAACCGTATCTCGGTGGAAACACCATATATTTT. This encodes CASSKPYLGGNTIYF.

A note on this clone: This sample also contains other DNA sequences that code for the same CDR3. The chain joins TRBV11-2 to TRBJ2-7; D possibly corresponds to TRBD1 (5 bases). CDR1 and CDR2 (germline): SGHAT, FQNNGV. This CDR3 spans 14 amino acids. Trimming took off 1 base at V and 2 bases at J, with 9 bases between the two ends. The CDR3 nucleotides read TGTGCCAGCAGCTTAGGTACAGGACCCTACGAGCAGTACTTC. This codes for CASSLGTGPYEQYF.

The CDR3: CASSLERAGELFF. CDR3 DNA: TGTGCCAGCAGCCTCGAACGGGCCGGGGAGCTGTTTTTT. The rearrangement uses TRBV11-1 and TRBJ2-2; D not certain. The germline V gene encodes CDR1 SGHAT and CDR2 FQDESV (reference sequence). This CDR3 is built from 13 residues. V was cut by 5 bases and J by 6 bases, with 10 bases left in between.

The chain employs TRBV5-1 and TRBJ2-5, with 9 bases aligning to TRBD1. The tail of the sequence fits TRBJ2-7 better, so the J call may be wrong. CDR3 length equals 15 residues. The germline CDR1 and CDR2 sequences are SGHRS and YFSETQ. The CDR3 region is CASSPDRGMGYEQYF. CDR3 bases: TGCGCCAGCAGCCCGGACAGGGGAATGGGTTACGAGCAGTACTTC.

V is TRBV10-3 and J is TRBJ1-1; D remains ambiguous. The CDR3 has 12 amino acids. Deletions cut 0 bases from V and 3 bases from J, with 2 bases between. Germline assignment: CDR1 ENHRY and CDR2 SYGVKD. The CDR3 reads CAISESDTEAFF. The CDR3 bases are TGTGCCATCAGTGAGTCGGACACTGAAGCTTTCTTT.

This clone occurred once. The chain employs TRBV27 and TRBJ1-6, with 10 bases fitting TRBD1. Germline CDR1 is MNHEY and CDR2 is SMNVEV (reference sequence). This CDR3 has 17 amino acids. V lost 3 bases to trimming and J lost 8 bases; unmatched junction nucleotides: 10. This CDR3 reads CASSFHSAGTGDSPLHF. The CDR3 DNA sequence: TGTGCCAGCAGTTTCCATTCAGCCGGGACAGGGGATTCACCCCTCCACTTT.

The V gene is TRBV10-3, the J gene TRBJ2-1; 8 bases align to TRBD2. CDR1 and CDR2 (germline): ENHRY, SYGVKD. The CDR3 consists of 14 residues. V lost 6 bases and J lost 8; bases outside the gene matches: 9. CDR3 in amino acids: CAIRREGRGDEQFF. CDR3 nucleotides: TGTGCCATCAGACGGGAGGGCCGGGGGGATGAGCAGTTCTTC.